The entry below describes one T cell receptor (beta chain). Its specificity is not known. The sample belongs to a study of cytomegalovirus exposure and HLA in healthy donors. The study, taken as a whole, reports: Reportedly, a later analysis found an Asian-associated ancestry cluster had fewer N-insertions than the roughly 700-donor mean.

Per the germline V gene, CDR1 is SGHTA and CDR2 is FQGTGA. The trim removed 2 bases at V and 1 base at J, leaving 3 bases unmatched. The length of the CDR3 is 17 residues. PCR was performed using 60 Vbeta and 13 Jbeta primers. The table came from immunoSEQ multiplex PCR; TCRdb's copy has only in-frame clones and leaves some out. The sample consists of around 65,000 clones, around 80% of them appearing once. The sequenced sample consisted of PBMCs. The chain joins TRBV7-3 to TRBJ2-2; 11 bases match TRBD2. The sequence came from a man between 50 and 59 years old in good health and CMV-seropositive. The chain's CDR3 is CASSLDLAGGNTGELFF. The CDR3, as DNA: TGTGCCAGCAGCTTAGATCTAGCGGGGGGGAACACCGGGGAGCTGTTTTTT.